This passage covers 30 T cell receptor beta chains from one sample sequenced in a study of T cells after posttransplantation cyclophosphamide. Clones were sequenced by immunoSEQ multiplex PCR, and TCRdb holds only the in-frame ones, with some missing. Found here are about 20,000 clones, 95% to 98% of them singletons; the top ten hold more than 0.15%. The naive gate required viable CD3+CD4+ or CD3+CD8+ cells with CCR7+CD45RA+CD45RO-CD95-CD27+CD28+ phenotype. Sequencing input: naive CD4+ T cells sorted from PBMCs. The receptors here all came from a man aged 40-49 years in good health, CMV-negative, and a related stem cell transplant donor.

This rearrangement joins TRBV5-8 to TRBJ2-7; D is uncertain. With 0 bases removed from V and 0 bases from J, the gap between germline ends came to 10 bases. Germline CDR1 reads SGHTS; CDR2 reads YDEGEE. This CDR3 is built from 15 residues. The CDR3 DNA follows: TGTGCCAGCAGCTTGGAATTAAGTAGCTCCTACGAGCAGTACTTC. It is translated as CASSLELSSSYEQYF.

CDR3 residues: CASSTRTGGDYEQYF. The CDR3 DNA follows: TGTGCCAGCAGCACCAGGACAGGGGGGGACTACGAGCAGTACTTC. The rearrangement uses TRBV5-4 and TRBJ2-7; TRBD1 matches at 10 bases. V lost 4 bases and J lost 3; bases outside the gene matches: 7. CDR3 length equals 15 residues. Germline V gene sequence: CDR1 SGHNT, CDR2 YYREEE (reference sequence).

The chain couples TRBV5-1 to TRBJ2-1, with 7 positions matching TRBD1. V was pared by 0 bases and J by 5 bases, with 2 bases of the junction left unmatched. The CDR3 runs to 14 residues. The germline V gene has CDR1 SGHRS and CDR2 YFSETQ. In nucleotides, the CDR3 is TGCGCCAGCAGCTTGGGACAGGGTGACAATGAGCAGTTCTTC. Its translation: CASSLGQGDNEQFF.

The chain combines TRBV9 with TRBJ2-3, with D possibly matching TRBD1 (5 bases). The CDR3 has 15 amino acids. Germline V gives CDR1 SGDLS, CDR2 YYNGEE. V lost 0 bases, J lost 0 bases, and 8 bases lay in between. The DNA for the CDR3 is TGTGCCAGCAGCGTAGGGGGCGGTAGCACAGATACGCAGTATTTT. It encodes CASSVGGGSTDTQYF.

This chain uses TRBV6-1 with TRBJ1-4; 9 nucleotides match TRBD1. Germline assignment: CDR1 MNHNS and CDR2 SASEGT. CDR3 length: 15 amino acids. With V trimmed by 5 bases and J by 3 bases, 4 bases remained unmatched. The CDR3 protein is CASSIQGAPNEKLFF. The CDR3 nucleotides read TGTGCCAGCAGTATACAGGGGGCACCTAATGAAAAACTGTTTTTT.

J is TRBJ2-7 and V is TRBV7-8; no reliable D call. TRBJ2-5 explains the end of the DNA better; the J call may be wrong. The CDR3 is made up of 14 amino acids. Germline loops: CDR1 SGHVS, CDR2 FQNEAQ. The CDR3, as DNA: TGTGCCAGCAGCTTAGGTTCGGAGCAAGAGACCCAGTACTTC. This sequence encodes CASSLGSEQETQYF.

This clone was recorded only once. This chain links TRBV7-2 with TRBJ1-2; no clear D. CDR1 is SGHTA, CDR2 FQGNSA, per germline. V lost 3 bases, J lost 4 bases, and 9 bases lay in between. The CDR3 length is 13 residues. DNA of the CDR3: TGTGCCAGCAGCTTGGGCAGGTTCTATGGCTACACCTTC. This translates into CASSLGRFYGYTF.

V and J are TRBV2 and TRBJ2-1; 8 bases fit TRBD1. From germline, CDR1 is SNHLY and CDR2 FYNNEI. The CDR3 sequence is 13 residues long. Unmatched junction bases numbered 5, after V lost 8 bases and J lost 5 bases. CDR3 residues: CASRLDRDNEQFF. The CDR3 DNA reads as TGTGCCAGCCGATTGGACAGGGACAATGAGCAGTTCTTC.

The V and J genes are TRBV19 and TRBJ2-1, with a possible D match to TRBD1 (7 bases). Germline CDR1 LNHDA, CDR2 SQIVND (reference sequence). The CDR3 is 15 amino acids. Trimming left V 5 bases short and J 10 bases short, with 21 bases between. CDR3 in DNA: TGTGCCAGTAGTCCCCAGGGGGGCGCGACCATGGAGCAGTTCTTC. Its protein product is CASSPQGGATMEQFF.

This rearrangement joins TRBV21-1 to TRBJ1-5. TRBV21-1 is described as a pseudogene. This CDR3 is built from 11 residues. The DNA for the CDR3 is TGTGCCAGCAGCAGCGGTCAGCCCCAGCATTTT. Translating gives CASSSGQPQHF.

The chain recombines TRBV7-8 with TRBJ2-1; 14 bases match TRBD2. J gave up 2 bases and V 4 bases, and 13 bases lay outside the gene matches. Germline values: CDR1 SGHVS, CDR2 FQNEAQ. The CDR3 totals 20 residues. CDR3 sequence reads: CASSSSGTSGSGATYNEQFF. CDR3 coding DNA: TGTGCCAGCAGCTCCTCCGGGACTAGCGGGAGTGGGGCCACCTACAATGAGCAGTTCTTC.

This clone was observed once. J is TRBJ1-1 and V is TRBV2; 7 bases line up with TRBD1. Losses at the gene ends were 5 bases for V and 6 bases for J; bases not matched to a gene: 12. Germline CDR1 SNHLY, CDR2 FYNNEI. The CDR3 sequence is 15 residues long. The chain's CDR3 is CASSRQGVRGSEAFF. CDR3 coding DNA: TGTGCCAGCAGTCGGCAGGGGGTGAGAGGCTCTGAAGCTTTCTTT.

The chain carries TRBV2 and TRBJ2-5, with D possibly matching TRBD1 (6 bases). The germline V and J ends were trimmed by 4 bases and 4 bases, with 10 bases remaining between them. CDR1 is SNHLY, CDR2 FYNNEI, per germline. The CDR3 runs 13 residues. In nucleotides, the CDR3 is TGTGCCAGCAGTGTAGAAGGGGGAGAGACCCAGTACTTC. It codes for CASSVEGGETQYF.

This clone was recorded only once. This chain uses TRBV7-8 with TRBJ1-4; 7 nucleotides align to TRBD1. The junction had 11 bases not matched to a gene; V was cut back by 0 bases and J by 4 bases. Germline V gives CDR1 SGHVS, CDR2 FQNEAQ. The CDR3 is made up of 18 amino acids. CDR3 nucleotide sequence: TGTGCCAGCAGCTTAGCGCGTCGAGGGGGCGTGCGTAATGAAAAACTGTTTTTT. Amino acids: CASSLARRGGVRNEKLFF.

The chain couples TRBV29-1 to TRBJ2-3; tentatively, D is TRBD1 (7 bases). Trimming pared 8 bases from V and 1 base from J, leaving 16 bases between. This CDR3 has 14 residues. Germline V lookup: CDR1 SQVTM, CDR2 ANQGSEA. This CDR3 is CSLQGVAGTDTQYF. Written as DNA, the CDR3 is TGCAGCCTCCAGGGGGTAGCGGGCACAGATACGCAGTATTTT.

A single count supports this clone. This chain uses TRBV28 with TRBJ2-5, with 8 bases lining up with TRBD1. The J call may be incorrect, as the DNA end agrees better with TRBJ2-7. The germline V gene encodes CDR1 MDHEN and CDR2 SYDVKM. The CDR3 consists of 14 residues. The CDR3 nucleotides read TGTGCCAGCACCAGGACAGGGAGCTCCTACGAGCAGTACTTC. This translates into CASTRTGSSYEQYF.

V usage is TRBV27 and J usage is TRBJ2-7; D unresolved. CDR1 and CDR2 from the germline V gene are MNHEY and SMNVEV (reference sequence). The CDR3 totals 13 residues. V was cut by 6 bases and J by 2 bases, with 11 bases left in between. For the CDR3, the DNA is TGTGCCAGCAGGCGGCAGAGCCCCTACGAGCAGTACTTC. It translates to CASRRQSPYEQYF.

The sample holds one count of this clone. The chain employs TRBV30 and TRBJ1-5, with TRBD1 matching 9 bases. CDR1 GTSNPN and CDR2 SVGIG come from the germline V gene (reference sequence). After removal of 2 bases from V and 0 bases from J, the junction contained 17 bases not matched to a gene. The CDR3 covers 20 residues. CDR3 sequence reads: CAWSLRGQGRLFYSNQPQHF. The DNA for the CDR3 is TGTGCCTGGAGTTTAAGGGGACAGGGCCGCCTATTCTATAGCAATCAGCCCCAGCATTTT.

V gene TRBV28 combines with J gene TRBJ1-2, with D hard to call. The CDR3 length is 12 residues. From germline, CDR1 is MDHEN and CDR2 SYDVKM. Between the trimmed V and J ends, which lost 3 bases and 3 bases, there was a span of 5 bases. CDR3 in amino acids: CASSFTDYGYTF. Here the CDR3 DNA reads TGTGCCAGCAGTTTTACAGACTATGGCTACACCTTC.

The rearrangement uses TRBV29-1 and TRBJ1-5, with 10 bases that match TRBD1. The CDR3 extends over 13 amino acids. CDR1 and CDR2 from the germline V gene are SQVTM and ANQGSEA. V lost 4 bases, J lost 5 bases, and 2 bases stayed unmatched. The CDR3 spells CSVGTGGDQPQHF. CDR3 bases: TGCAGCGTTGGGACAGGGGGTGATCAGCCCCAGCATTTT.

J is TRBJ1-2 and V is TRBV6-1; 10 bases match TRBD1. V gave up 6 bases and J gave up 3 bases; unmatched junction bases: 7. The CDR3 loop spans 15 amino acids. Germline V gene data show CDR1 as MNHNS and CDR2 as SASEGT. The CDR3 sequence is CASRASGQGYYGYTF. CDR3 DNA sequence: TGTGCCAGCAGGGCCTCGGGACAGGGGTACTATGGCTACACCTTC.

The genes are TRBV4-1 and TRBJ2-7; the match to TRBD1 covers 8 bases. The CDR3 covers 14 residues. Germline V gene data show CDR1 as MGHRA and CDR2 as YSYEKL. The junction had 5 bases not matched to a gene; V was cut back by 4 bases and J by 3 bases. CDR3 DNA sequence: TGCGCCAGCAGCCTATGGACAGGGCTCTACGAGCAGTACTTC. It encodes CASSLWTGLYEQYF.

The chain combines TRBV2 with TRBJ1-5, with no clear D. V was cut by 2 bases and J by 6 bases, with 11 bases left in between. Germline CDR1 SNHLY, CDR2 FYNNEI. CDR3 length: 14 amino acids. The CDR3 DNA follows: TGTGCCAGCAGTGAATGGGGAGGAAGTCAGCCCCAGCATTTT. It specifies CASSEWGGSQPQHF.

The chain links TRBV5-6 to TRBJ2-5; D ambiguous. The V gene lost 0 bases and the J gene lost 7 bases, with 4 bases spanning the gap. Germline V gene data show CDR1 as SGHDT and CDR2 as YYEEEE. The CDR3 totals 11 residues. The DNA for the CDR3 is TGTGCCAGCAGCTTGGATAGGACCCAGTACTTC. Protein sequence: CASSLDRTQYF.

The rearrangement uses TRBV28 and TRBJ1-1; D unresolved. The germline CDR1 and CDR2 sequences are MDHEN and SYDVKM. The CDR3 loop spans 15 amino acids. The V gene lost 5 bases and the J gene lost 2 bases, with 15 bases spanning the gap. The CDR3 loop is CASSPPLEGNTEAFF. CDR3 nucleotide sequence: TGTGCCAGCAGTCCCCCCCTTGAGGGAAACACTGAAGCTTTCTTT.

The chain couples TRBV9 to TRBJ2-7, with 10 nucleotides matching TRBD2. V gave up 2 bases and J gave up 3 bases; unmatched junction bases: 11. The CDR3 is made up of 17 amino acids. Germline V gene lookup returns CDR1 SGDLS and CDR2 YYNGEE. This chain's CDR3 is CASSVGGSGRSGYEQYF. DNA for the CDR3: TGTGCCAGCAGCGTGGGCGGTAGCGGGAGGTCAGGCTACGAGCAGTACTTC. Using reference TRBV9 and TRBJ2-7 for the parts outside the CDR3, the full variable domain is DSGVTQTPKHLITATGQRVTLRCSPRSGDLSVYWYQQSLDQGLQFLIQYYNGEERAKGNILERFSAQQFPDLHSELNLSSLELGDSALYFCASSVGGSGRSGYEQYFGPGTRLTVT.

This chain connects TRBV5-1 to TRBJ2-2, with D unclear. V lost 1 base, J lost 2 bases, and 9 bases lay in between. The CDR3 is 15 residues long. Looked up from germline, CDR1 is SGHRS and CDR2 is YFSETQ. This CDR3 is CASSLTDINTGELFF. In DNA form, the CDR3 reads TGCGCCAGCAGCTTGACAGACATCAACACCGGGGAGCTGTTTTTT.

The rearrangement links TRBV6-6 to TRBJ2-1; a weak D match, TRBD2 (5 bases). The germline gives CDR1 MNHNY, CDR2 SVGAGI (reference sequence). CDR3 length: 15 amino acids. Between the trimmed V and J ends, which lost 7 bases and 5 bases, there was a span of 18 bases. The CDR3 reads CASTRSRELNNEQFF. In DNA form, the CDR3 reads TGTGCCAGCACCCGATCCCGGGAACTTAACAATGAGCAGTTCTTC.

In nucleotides, the CDR3 is TGTGCCAGCTCATGGGGACAGGGATTCGAAGCTAACTATGGCTACACCTTC. Encoded protein: CASSWGQGFEANYGYTF. This chain links TRBV18 with TRBJ1-2; TRBD1 aligns across 9 bases. The CDR3 is 17 residues long. The germline gives CDR1 KGHSH, CDR2 LQKENI. The J segment lost 0 bases and the V segment lost 5 bases, leaving 10 bases of the junction unmatched. Variable domain in full (rest from reference TRBV18 and TRBJ1-2): NAGVMQNPRHLVRRRGQEARLRCSPMKGHSHVYWYRQLPEEGLKFMVYLQKENIIDESGMPKERFSAEFPKEGPSILRIQQVVRGDSAAYFCASSWGQGFEANYGYTFGSGTRLTVV.

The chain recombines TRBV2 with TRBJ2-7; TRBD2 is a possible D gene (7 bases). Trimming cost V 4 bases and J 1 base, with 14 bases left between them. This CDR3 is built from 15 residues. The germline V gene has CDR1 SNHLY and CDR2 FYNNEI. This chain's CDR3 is CASSVGEGGSYEQYF. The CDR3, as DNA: TGTGCCAGCAGTGTGGGGGAGGGGGGTTCCTACGAGCAGTACTTC. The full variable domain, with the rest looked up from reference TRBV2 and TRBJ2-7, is EPEVTQTPSHQVTQMGQEVILRCVPISNHLYFYWYRQILGQKVEFLVSFYNNEISEKSEIFDDQFSVERPDGSNFTLKIRSTKLEDSAMYFCASSVGEGGSYEQYFGPGTRLTVT.